A single sample is the source of the 17 T cell receptor beta chains below, sequenced in a study of T cell repertoires in cytomegalovirus infection. TCRdb processed the reads anew with MiXCR; each CDR3 protein has one entry. The sample holds some 77,000 distinct CDR3 sequences, about 4% seen once. Input material: PBMCs. All receptors come from a human donor in good health (CMV status not recorded). Some clones in this sample may be carry-over from other donors' samples.

This clonotype was seen repeatedly, ten times or more. V usage is TRBV2 and J usage is TRBJ2-7; TRBD1 agrees at 7 bases. The V gene end was trimmed by 7 bases and the J gene end by 0 bases; junction bases not matched to a gene: 6. The CDR3 has 14 amino acids. Germline V gives CDR1 SNHLY, CDR2 FYNNEI. In nucleotides, the CDR3 is TGTGCCAGCAACAGGGGACAGAGCTCCTACGAGCAGTACTTC. It is translated as CASNRGQSSYEQYF.

This clonotype occurred many times. CDR3: CASRGTGRRDQPQHF. As DNA, the CDR3 is TGTGCCAGCAGGGGGACCGGGAGGCGAGATCAGCCCCAGCATTTT. The chain uses TRBV12-3 or TRBV12-4 and TRBJ1-5; TRBD1 is a possible D gene (5 bases). There are 15 residues in the CDR3. V dropped 6 bases and J dropped 5 bases, with 17 bases sitting between them.

This clonotype was counted many times. This rearrangement joins TRBV7-2 to TRBJ1-2; no definite D call. From germline, CDR1 is SGHTA and CDR2 FQGNSA. This CDR3 has 15 residues. Trimming took off 5 bases at V and 5 bases at J, with 18 bases between the two ends. The CDR3 DNA is TGTGCCAGCAGCCCTAGCCCGGACGGCATTTATGGCTACACCTTC. Encoded protein: CASSPSPDGIYGYTF. Full variable domain (rest looked up from reference TRBV7-2 and TRBJ1-2): GAGVSQSPSNKVTEKGKDVELRCDPISGHTALYWYRQSLGQGLEFLIYFQGNSAPDKSGLPSDRFSAERTGGSVSTLTIQRTQQEDSAVYLCASSPSPDGIYGYTFGSGTRLTVV.

Many counts were recorded for this clonotype. The gene calls are TRBV7-2 and TRBJ2-3; 9 bases map to TRBD2. V shed 2 bases and J 2 bases; nucleotides not matched to a gene: 2. Germline assignment: CDR1 SGHTA and CDR2 FQGNSA. This CDR3 has 15 amino acids. The CDR3 is CASSLSGGPTDTQYF. Written as DNA, the CDR3 is TGTGCCAGCAGCTTAAGCGGGGGGCCCACAGATACGCAGTATTTT.

The chain employs TRBV19 and TRBJ2-1; 8 bases agree with TRBD2. Germline lookup yields CDR1 LNHDA and CDR2 SQIVND (reference sequence). V gave up 7 bases and J gave up 8 bases; unmatched junction bases: 10. The CDR3 loop spans 14 amino acids. The CDR3 bases are TGTGCCAGTAATGACGGGGGGGCGTTCTATGAGCAGTTCTTC. Translating it yields CASNDGGAFYEQFF.

This clonotype was counted ten times or more. This chain joins TRBV7-2 and TRBJ1-6, with a weak D call TRBD1 (5 bases). V lost 4 bases and J lost 10, with 14 bases in between. The length of the CDR3 is 14 residues. The V gene's germline CDR1 is SGHTA and CDR2 FQGNSA. The CDR3 is CASSSGTWESPLHF. CDR3 bases: TGTGCCAGCAGCTCGGGGACGTGGGAGTCACCCCTCCACTTT.

This clonotype was counted at least ten times. This sequence joins TRBV28 and TRBJ1-1; the D gene is possibly TRBD1 (6 bases). The CDR3 covers 14 residues. The V gene's germline CDR1 is MDHEN and CDR2 SYDVKM. V shed 6 bases and J shed 6 bases, with 17 bases lying between them. The CDR3 loop is CASSPGAGSPEAFF. CDR3 nucleotides: TGTGCCAGCAGCCCAGGGGCCGGGAGCCCTGAAGCTTTCTTT.

This clonotype has a count of ten or more. V and J are TRBV11-2 and TRBJ2-1; the D is unclear. This CDR3 is built from 13 residues. Germline CDR1 SGHAT, CDR2 FQNNGV. V was pared by 1 base and J by 6 bases, with 7 bases between. CDR3: CASSLARLNEQFF. The CDR3 coding sequence is TGTGCCAGCAGCTTAGCCCGACTCAATGAGCAGTTCTTC.

This clonotype was detected many times. The rearrangement links TRBV6-1 to TRBJ2-1; perhaps TRBD1 as D (5 bases). In germline, CDR1 is MNHNS, CDR2 SASEGT. Between the trimmed V and J ends, which lost 6 bases and 9 bases, there was a span of 9 bases. The CDR3 has 11 residues. The CDR3 spells CASRRGGEQFF. CDR3 nucleotide sequence: TGTGCCAGCAGAAGGGGCGGTGAGCAGTTCTTC.

Points on this clonotype: A read error may explain this, as a much larger clone is one base away. This rearrangement joins TRBV7-2 to TRBJ1-1; D not resolved. V shed 3 bases and J shed 0 bases, with 8 bases lying between them. The germline V gene encodes CDR1 SGHTA and CDR2 FQGNSA. This CDR3 has 14 residues. CDR3 sequence: CASSFTEMNTEAFF. Written as DNA, the CDR3 is TGTGCCAGCAGCTTTACAGAGATGAACACTGAAGCTTTCTTT.

The table lists this clonotype with many counts. The J gene is TRBJ1-2, the V gene TRBV27; possibly TRBD1 for D (6 bases). V lost 6 bases and J lost 6, with 11 bases in between. Germline CDR1 reads MNHEY; CDR2 reads SMNVEV (reference sequence). This CDR3 region has 12 residues. CDR3 loop: CASRSGAHGYTF. The CDR3 nucleotides are TGTGCCAGCAGGTCAGGGGCGCATGGCTACACCTTC.

Ten or more counts support this clonotype. The V gene is TRBV28, the J gene TRBJ1-3; D unclear. Germline CDR1 is MDHEN and CDR2 is SYDVKM. The CDR3 totals 16 residues. Trimming stripped 8 bases from V and 0 bases from J, with 17 bases between. CDR3 residues: CASLTGGDFSGNTIYF. In DNA, the CDR3 is TGTGCCAGCCTTACCGGTGGGGATTTCTCTGGAAACACCATATATTTT.

In its sample, this clonotype was seen many times. This rearrangement joins TRBV10-2 to TRBJ2-5, with 8 bases matching TRBD2. CDR1 and CDR2 from the germline V gene are WSHSY and SAAADI. Losses at the gene ends were 5 bases for V and 9 bases for J; bases not matched to a gene: 2. CDR3 size: 11 residues. CDR3 residues: CASSYSGAQYF. CDR3 DNA sequence: TGCGCCAGCAGTTATAGCGGGGCCCAGTACTTC.

This clonotype was seen repeatedly, ten times or more. CDR3 in amino acids: CASSILQGDHSNQPQHF. The CDR3 nucleotides are TGTGCCAGTAGTATATTACAGGGGGATCATAGCAATCAGCCCCAGCATTTT. The gene calls are TRBV19 and TRBJ1-5; the match to TRBD1 covers 8 bases. The CDR3 is made up of 17 amino acids. Unmatched junction bases numbered 6, after V lost 2 bases and J lost 0 bases. Germline V CDR1 and CDR2: LNHDA, SQIVND (reference sequence).

This clonotype was seen repeatedly, ten times or more. This sequence joins TRBV4-3 and TRBJ1-2; D remains ambiguous. In germline, CDR1 is LGHNA, CDR2 YSLEER. This CDR3 has 15 amino acids. V lost 0 bases and J 2 bases, leaving 10 bases between the germline ends. In DNA form, the CDR3 reads TGCGCCAGCAGCCAAGATTGGGGTGCGAACTATGGCTACACCTTC. Amino acids: CASSQDWGANYGYTF.

This clonotype was observed many times. The chain employs TRBV7-8 and TRBJ2-4, with 8 bases that match TRBD2. V shed 5 bases and J 4 bases; nucleotides not matched to a gene: 10. CDR3 length: 16 residues. The germline gives CDR1 SGHVS, CDR2 FQNEAQ. In DNA form, the CDR3 reads TGTGCCAGCAGCCTATTCGCGGGGGGCCAAAAAAACATTCAGTACTTC. Translation gives CASSLFAGGQKNIQYF.

This clonotype has at least ten counts. The chain is built from TRBV7-2 and TRBJ2-3; D remains ambiguous. Trimming cost V 0 bases and J 2 bases, with 3 bases left between them. CDR3 length: 13 residues. From germline, CDR1 is SGHTA and CDR2 FQGNSA. The CDR3 protein is CASSLALTDTQYF. CDR3 DNA: TGTGCCAGCAGCTTAGCACTCACAGATACGCAGTATTTT.